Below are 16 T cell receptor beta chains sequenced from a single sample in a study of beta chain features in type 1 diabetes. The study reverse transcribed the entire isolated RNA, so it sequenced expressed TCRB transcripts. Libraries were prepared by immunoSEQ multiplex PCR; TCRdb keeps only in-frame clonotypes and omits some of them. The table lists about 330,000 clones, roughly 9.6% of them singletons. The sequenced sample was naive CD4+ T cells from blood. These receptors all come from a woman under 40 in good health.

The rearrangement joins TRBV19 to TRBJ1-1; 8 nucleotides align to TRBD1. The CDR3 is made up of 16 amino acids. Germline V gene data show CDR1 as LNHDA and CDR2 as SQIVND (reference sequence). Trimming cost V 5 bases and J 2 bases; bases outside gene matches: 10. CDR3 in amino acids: CASSPRTGTVNTEAFF. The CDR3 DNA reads TGTGCCAGTAGTCCTCGGACAGGGACGGTAAACACTGAAGCTTTCTTT.

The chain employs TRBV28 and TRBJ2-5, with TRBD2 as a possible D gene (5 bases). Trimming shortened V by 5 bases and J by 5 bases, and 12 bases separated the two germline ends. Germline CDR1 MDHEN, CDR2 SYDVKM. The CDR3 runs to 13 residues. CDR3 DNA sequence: TGTGCCAGCAGTAACCTAGCAGTGGAGACCCAGTACTTC. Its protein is CASSNLAVETQYF.

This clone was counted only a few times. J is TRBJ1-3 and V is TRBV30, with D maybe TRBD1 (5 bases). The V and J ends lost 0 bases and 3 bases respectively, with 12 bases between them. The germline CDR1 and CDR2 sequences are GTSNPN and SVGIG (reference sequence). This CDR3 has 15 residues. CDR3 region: CAWSVRRELGNTIYF. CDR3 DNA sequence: TGTGCCTGGAGTGTACGCAGGGAACTTGGAAACACCATATATTTT.

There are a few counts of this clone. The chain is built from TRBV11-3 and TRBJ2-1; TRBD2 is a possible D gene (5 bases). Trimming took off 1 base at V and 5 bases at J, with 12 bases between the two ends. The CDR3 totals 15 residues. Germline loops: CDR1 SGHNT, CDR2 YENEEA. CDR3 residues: CASSLGFLANNEQFF. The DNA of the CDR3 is TGTGCCAGCAGCTTAGGTTTTCTAGCCAACAATGAGCAGTTCTTC. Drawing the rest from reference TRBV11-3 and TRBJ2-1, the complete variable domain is EAGVVQSPRYKIIEKKQPVAFWCNPISGHNTLYWYLQNLGQGPELLIRYENEEAVDDSQLPKDRFSAERLKGVDSTLKIQPAELGDSAVYLCASSLGFLANNEQFFGPGTRLTVL.

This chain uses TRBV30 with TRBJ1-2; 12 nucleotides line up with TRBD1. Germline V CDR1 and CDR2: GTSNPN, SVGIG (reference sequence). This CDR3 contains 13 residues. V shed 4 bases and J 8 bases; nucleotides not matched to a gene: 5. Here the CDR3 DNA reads TGTGCCTGGAACCACGGGACAGGGGGCGGCTACACCTTC. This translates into CAWNHGTGGGYTF. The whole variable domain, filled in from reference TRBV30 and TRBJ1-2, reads SQTIHQWPATLVQPVGSPLSLECTVEGTSNPNLYWYRQAAGRGLQLLFYSVGIGQISSEVPQNLSASRPQDRQFILSSKKLLLSDSGFYLCAWNHGTGGGYTFGSGTRLTVV.

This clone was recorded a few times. For the CDR3, the DNA is TGTGCCAGCAGTTTATTCCGCAGCGGGAGTTTCTCCGAGCAGTACTTC. Translating it yields CASSLFRSGSFSEQYF. The V gene is TRBV28, the J gene TRBJ2-7; 8 positions agree with TRBD2. CDR3 length: 16 amino acids. Germline assignment: CDR1 MDHEN and CDR2 SYDVKM. Trimming cost V 1 base and J 6 bases; bases outside gene matches: 11.

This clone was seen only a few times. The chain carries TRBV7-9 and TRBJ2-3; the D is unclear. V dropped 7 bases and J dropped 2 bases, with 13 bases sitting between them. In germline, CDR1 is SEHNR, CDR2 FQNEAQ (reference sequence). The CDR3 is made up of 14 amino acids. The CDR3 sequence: CASNLSPSTDTQYF. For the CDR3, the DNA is TGTGCCAGCAATTTGAGTCCCTCCACAGATACGCAGTATTTT.

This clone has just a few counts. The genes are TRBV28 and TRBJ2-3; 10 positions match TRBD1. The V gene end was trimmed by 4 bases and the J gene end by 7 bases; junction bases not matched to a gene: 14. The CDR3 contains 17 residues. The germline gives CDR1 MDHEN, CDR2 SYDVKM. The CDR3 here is CASSSTRPGQGIYTQYF. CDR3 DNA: TGTGCCAGCAGTTCAACCCGACCGGGACAGGGGATCTATACGCAGTATTTT.

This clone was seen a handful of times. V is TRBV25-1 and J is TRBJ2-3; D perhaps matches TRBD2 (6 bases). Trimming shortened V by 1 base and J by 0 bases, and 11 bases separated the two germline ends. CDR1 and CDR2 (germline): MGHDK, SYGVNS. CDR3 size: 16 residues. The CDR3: CASSEWASASTDTQYF. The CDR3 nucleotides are TGTGCCAGCAGTGAATGGGCTAGCGCGAGCACAGATACGCAGTATTTT. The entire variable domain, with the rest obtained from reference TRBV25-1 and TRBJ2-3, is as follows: EADIYQTPRYLVIGTGKKITLECSQTMGHDKMYWYQQDPGMELHLIHYSYGVNSTEKGDLSSESTVSRIRTEHFPLTLESARPSHTSQYLCASSEWASASTDTQYFGPGTRLTVL.

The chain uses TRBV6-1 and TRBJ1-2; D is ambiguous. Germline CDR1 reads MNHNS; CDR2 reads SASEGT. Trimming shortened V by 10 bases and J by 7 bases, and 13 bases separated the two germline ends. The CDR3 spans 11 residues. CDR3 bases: TGTGCCACCGGGGTTCTGGGTGGCTACACCTTC. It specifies CATGVLGGYTF.

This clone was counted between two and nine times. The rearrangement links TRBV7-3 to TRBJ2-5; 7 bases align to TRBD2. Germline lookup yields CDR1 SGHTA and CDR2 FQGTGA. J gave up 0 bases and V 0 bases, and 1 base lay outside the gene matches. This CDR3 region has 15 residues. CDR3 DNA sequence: TGTGCCAGCAGCTTAACCGGGACTAACCAAGAGACCCAGTACTTC. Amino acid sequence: CASSLTGTNQETQYF.

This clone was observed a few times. This CDR3 is CASGTGGAYGYTF. The CDR3 DNA sequence: TGTGCCAGCGGGACAGGGGGTGCCTATGGCTACACCTTC. The genes are TRBV2 and TRBJ1-2, with 11 bases lining up with TRBD1. The junction had 3 bases not matched to a gene; V was cut back by 8 bases and J by 4 bases. The V gene's germline CDR1 is SNHLY and CDR2 FYNNEI. The CDR3 has 13 residues.

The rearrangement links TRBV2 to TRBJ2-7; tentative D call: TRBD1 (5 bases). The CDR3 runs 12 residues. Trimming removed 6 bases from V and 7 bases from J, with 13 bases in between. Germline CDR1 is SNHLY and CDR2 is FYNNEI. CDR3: CASSRAGREQYF. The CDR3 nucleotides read TGTGCCAGCAGCCGGGCAGGGCGGGAGCAGTACTTC.

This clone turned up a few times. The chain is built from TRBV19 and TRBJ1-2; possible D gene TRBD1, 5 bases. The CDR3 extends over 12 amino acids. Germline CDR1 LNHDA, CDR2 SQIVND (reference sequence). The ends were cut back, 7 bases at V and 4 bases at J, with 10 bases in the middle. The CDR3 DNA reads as TGTGCCAGTAACCGGGGGGGCTATGGCTACACCTTC. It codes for CASNRGGYGYTF.

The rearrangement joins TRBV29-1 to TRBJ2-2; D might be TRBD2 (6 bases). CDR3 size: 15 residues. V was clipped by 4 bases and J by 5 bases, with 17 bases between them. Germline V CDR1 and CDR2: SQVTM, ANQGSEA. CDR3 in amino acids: CSVGGGREVTGELFF. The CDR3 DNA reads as TGCAGCGTTGGTGGAGGGCGGGAAGTAACCGGGGAGCTGTTTTTT.

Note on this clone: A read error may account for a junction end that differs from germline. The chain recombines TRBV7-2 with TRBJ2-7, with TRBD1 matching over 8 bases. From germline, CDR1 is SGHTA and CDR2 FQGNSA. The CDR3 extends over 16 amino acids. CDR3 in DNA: TGTGCCAGCAGCTTACCCCTAGGACAGGGATCCTCCGAGCAGTACTTC. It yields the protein CASSLPLGQGSSEQYF.